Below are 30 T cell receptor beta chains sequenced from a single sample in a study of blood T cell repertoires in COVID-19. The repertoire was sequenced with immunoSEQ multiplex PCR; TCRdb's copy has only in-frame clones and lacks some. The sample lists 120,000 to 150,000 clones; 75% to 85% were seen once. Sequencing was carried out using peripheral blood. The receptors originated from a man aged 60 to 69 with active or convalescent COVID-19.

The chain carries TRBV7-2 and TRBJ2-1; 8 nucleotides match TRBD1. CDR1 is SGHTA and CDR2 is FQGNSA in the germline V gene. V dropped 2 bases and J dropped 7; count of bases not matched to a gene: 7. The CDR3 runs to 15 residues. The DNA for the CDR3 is TGTGCCAGCAGCTTAACTCAGGGGGCTACTAATGAGCAGTTCTTC. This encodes CASSLTQGATNEQFF.

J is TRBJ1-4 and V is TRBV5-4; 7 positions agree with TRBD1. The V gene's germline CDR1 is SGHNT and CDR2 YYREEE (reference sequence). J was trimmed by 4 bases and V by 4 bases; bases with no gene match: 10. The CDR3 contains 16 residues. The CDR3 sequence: CASSDDRELGNEKLFF. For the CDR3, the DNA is TGTGCCAGCAGCGACGACAGGGAGCTCGGTAATGAAAAACTGTTTTTT.

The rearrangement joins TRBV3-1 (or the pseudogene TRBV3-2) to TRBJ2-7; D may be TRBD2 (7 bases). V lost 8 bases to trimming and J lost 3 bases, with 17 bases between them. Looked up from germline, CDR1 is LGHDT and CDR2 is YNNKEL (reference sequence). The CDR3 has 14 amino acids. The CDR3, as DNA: TGTGCCAGCTCAACAGGGCTAGCGGACTACGAGCAGTACTTC. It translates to CASSTGLADYEQYF.

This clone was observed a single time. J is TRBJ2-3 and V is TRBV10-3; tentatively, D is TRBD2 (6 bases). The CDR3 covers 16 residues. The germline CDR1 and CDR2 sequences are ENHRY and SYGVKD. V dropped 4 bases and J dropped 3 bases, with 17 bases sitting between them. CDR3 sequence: CAISAQGGGETDTQYF. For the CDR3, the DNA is TGTGCCATCAGTGCACAAGGTGGCGGGGAGACAGATACGCAGTATTTT.

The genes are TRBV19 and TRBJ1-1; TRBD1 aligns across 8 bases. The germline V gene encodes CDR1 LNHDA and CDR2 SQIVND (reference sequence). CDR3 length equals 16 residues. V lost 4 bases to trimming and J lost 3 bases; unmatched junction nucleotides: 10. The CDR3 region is CASSTRQGAGDTEAFF. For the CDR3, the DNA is TGTGCCAGTAGTACTCGTCAGGGGGCGGGGGACACTGAAGCTTTCTTT.

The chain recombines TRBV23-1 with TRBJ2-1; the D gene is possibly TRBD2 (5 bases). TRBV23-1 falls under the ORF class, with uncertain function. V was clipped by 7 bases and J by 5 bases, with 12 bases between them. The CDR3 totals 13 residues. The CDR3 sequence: CASNSVRDNEQFF. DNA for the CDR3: TGCGCCAGCAATAGCGTCCGGGACAATGAGCAGTTCTTC.

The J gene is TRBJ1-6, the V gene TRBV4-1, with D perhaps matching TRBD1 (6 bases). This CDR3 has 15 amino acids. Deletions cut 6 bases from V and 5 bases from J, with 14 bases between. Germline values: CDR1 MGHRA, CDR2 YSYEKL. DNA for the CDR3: TGCGCCAGCAGGATTGGACAGAGGGATAATTCACCCCTCCACTTT. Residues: CASRIGQRDNSPLHF.

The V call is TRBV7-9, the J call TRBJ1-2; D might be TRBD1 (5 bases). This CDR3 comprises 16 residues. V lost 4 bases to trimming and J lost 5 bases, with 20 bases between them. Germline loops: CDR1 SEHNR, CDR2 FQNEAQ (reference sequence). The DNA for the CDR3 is TGTGCCAGCAGCTCAAAAGGACTAGTGCAGGGTTATGGCTACACCTTC. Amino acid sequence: CASSSKGLVQGYGYTF.

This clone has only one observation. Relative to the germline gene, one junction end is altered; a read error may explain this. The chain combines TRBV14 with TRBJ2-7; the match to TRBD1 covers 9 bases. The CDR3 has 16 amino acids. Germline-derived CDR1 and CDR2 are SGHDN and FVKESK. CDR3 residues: CASTQSDRGGPYEQYF. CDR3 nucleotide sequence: TGTGCCAGCACCCAAAGTGACAGGGGGGGCCCCTACGAGCAGTACTTC.

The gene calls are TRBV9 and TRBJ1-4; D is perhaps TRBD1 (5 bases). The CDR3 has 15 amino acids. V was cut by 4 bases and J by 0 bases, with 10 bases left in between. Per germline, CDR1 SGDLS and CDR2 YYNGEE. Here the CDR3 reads CASSPKGSTNEKLFF. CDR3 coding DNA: TGTGCCAGCAGCCCGAAGGGGTCAACTAATGAAAAACTGTTTTTT.

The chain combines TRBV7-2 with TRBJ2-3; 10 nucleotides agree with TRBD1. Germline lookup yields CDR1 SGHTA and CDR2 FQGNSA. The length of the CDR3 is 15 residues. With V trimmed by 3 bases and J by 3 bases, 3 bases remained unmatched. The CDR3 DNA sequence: TGTGCCAGCAGCTTGACAGGGGGCGCGACAGATACGCAGTATTTT. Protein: CASSLTGGATDTQYF.

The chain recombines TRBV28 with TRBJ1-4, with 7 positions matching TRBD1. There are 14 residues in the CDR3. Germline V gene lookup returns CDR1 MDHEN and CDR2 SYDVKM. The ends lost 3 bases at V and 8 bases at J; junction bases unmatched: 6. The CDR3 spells CASSFTGAGEKLFF. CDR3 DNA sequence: TGTGCCAGCAGTTTTACAGGGGCAGGGGAAAAACTGTTTTTT.

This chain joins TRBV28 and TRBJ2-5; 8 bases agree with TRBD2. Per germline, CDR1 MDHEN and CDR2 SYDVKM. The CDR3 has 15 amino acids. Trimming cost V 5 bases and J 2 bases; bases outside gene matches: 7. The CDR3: CASSGSGEGQETQYF. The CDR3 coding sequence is TGTGCCAGCAGTGGTAGCGGGGAGGGGCAAGAGACCCAGTACTTC.

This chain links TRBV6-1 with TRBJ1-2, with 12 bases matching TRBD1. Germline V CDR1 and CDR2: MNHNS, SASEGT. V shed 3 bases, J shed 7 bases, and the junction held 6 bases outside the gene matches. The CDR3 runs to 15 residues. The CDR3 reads CASSDPGQGASGYTF. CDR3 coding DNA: TGTGCCAGCAGTGATCCGGGACAGGGGGCTTCTGGCTACACCTTC.

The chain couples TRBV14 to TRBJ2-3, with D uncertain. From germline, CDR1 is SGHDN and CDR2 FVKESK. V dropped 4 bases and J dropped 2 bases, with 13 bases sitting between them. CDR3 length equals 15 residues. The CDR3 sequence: CASSRPRGSTDTQYF. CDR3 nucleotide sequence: TGTGCCAGCAGCCGTCCTCGAGGATCCACAGATACGCAGTATTTT.

The CDR3 DNA sequence: TGCGCCAGCAGCTTTCGGCTAGCTTTACGCTCCTACAATGAGCAGTTCTTC. Translated: CASSFRLALRSYNEQFF. V gene TRBV5-1 combines with J gene TRBJ2-1; D is possibly TRBD2 (5 bases). Trimming left V 2 bases short and J 0 bases short, with 15 bases between. CDR1 is SGHRS, CDR2 YFSETQ, per germline. The CDR3 contains 17 residues.

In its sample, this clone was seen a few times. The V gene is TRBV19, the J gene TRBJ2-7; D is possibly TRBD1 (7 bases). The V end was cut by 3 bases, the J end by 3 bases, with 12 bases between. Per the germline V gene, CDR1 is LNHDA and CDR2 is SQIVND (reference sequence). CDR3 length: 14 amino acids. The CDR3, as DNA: TGTGCCAGTAGTATCGGGGGACAGAGCTACGAGCAGTACTTC. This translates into CASSIGGQSYEQYF.

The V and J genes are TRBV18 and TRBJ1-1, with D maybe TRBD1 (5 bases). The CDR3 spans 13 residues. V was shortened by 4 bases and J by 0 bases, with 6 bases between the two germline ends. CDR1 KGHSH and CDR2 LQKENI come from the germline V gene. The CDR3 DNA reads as TGTGCCAGCTCACAAGGGGTGAACACTGAAGCTTTCTTT. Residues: CASSQGVNTEAFF.

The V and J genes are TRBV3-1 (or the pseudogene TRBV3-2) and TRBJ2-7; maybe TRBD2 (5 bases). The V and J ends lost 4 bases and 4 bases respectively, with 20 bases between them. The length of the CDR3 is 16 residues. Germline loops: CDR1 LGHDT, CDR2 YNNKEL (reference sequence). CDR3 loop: CASSRTDSEGKYEQYF. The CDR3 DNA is TGTGCCAGCAGCCGCACGGACTCGGAAGGCAAATACGAGCAGTACTTC.

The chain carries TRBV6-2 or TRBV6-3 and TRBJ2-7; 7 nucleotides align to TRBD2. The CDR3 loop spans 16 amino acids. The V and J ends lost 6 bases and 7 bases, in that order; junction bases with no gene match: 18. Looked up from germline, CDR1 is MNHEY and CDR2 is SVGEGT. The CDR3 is CASSVEQAGHHPEQYF. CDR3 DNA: TGTGCCAGCAGCGTCGAGCAAGCGGGGCACCACCCGGAGCAGTACTTC.

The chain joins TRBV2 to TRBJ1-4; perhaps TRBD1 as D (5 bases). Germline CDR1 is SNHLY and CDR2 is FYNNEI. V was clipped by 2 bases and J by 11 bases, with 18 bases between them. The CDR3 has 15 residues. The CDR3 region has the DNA TGTGCCAGCAGTGAAAGGTTGGGCCGGGGGGAGAAACTGTTTTTT. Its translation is CASSERLGRGEKLFF.

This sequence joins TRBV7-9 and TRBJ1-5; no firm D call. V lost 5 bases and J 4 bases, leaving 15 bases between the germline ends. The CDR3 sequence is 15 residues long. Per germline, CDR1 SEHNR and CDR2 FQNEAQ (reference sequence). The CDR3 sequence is CASSPGAARNQPQHF. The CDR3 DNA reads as TGTGCCAGCAGCCCCGGTGCGGCCCGAAATCAGCCCCAGCATTTT. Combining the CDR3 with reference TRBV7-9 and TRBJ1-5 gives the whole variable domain DTGVSQNPRHKITKRGQNVTFRCDPISEHNRLYWYRQTLGQGPEFLTYFQNEAQLEKSRLLSDRFSAERPKGSFSTLEIQRTEQGDSAMYLCASSPGAARNQPQHFGDGTRLSIL.

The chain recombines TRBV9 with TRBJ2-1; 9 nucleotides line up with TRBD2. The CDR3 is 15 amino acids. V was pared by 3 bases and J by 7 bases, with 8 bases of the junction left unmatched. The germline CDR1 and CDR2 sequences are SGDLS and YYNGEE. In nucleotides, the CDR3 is TGTGCCAGCAGCGCAACATCGACTAGCGGTAATGAGCAGTTCTTC. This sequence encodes CASSATSTSGNEQFF.

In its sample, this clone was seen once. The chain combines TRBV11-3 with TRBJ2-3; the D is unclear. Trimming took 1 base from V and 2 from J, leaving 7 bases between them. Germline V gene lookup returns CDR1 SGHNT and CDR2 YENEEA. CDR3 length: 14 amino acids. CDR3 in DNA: TGTGCCAGCAGCTTAGCGAGCGTCACAGATACGCAGTATTTT. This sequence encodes CASSLASVTDTQYF.

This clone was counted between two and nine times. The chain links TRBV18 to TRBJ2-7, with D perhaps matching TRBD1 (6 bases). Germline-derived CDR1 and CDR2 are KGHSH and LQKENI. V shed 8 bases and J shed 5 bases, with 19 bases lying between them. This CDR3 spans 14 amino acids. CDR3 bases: TGTGCCAGCACTGAACTCCAGGGGATCGACGAGCAGTACTTC. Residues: CASTELQGIDEQYF. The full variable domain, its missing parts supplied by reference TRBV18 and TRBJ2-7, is NAGVMQNPRHLVRRRGQEARLRCSPMKGHSHVYWYRQLPEEGLKFMVYLQKENIIDESGMPKERFSAEFPKEGPSILRIQQVVRGDSAAYFCASTELQGIDEQYFGPGTRLTVT.

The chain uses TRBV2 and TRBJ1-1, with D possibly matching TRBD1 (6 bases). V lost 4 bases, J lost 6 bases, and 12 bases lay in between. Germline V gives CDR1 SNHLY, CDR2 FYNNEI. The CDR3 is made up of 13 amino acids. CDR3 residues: CASSGARGAEAFF. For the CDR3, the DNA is TGTGCCAGCAGTGGGGCCAGGGGTGCTGAAGCTTTCTTT.

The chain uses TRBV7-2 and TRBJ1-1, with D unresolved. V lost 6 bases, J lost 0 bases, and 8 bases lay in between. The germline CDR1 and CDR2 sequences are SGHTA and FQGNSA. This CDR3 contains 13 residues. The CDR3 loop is CASSLRMNTEAFF. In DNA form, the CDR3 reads TGTGCCAGCAGTTTGAGGATGAACACTGAAGCTTTCTTT.

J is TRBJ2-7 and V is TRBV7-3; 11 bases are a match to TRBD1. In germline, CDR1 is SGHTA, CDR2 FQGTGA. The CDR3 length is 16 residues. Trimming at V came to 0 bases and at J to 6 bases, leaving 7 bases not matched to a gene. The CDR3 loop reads CASSLTQAGTGGEQYF. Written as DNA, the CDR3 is TGTGCCAGCAGCTTAACCCAAGCCGGGACAGGGGGCGAGCAGTACTTC.

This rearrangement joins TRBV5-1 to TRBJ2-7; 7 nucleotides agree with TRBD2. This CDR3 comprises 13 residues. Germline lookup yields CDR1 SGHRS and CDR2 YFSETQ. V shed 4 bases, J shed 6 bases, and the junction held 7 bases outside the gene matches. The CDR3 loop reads CASSGGDWLEQYF. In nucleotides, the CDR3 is TGCGCCAGCAGCGGGGGGGACTGGCTCGAGCAGTACTTC.

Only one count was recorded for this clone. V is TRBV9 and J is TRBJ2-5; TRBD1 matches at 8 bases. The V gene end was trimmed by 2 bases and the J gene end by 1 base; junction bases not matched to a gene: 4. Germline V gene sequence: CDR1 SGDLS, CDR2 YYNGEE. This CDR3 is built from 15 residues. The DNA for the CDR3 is TGTGCCAGCAGCGTCGGGACAGGCCTCCAAGAGACCCAGTACTTC. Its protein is CASSVGTGLQETQYF.